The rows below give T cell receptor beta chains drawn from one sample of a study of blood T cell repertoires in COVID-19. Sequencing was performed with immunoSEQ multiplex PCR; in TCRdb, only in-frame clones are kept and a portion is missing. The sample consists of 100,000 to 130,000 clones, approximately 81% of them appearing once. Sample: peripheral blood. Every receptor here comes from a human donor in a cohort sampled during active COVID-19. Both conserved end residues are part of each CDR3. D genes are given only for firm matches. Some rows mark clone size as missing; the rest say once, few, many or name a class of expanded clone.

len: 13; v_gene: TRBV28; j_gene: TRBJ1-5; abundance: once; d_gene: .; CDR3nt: TGTGCCAGCAGTTGGGGCATAAATCAGCCCCAGCATTTT; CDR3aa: CASSWGINQPQHF
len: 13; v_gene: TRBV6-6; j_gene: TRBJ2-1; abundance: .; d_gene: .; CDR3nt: TGTGCCTCGGCCAGCGGGCGTTACAATGAGCAGTTCTTC; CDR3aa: CASASGRYNEQFF
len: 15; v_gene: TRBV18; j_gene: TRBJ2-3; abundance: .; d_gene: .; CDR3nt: TGTGCCAGCTCACCAAAAAACGGGGACACAGATACGCAGTATTTT; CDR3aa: CASSPKNGDTDTQYF
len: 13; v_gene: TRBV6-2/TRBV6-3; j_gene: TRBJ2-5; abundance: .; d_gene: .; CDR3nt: TGTGCCAGCAGCGTGTTCCCATCAGAGACCCAGTACTTC; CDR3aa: CASSVFPSETQYF
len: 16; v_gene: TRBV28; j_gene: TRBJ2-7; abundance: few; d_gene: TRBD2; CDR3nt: TGTGCCAGCAGTTTATCCGGACTAGCGGGAGGCTACGAGCAGTACTTC; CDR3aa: CASSLSGLAGGYEQYF
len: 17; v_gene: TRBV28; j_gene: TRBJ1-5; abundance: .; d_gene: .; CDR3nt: TGTGCCAGCAGTTTAAGGCAGGGATACTATAGCAATCAGCCCCAGCATTTT; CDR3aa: CASSLRQGYYSNQPQHF
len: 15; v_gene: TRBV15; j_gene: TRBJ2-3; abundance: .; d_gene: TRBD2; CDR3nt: TGTGCCACCAGCATGGATGGCGGGAGGTCAGATACGCAGTATTTT; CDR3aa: CATSMDGGRSDTQYF
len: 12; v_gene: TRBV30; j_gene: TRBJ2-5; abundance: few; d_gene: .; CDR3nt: TGTGCCTGGAGTGTAAGGGGAGAGACCCAGTACTTC; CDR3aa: CAWSVRGETQYF
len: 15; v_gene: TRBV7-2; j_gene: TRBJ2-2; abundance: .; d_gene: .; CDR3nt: TGTGCCAGCAGCCAGGGCGCCACGAACACCGGGGAGCTGTTTTTT; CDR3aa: CASSQGATNTGELFF
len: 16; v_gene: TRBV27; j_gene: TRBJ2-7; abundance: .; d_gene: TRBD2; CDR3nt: TGTGCCAGCAGGATAGCTGCTCTAGCGGGAGTTACCGAGCAGTACTTC; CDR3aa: CASRIAALAGVTEQYF